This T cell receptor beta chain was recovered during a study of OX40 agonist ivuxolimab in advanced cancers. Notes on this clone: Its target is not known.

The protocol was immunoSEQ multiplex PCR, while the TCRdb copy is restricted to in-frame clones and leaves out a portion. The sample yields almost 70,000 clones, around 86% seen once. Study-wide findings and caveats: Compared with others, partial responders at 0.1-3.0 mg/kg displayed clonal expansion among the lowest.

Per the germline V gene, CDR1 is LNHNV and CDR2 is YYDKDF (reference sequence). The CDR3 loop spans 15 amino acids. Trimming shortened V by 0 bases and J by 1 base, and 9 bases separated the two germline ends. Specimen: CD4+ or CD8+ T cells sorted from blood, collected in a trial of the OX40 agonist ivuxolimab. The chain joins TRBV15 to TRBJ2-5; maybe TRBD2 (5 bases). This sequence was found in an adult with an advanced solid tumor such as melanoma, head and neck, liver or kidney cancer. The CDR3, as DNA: TGTGCCACCAGCAGAGAGTTCGGGGTCCAAGAGACCCAGTACTTC. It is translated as CATSREFGVQETQYF.